Shown below are 18 T cell receptor beta chains from a single sample sequenced in a study of human T cells and chemical hapten exposure. The time point is: patch test 1, 2 weeks after DPC sensitization. Regarding treatment: therapeutic diphenylcyclopropenone sensitization with weekly scalp DPC. TCRdb fed the RACE reads into MiXCR, producing one record per CDR3 protein. The sample has 340,000 or so distinct CDR3 sequences, 5.5% to 8% seen once. This specimen consisted of whole blood, obtained in connection with sensitization to the hapten diphenylcyclopropenone (DPC). These TCRs come from a woman aged 18 to 35 with alopecia areata. Some clones in this sample may be carry-over from other donors' samples.

The sample holds many counts of this clonotype. The V call is TRBV4-2, the J call TRBJ2-6; TRBD2 agrees at 8 bases. The trim removed 3 bases at V and 0 bases at J, leaving 7 bases unmatched. This CDR3 has 18 amino acids. Germline CDR1 and CDR2: LGHNA and YNFKEQ. The CDR3 DNA sequence: TGTGCCAGCAGCCAGTCATCCGGGGGGGCCTCTGGGGCCAACGTCCTGACTTTC. Translating gives CASSQSSGGASGANVLTF.

In its sample, this clonotype was seen many times. This sequence joins TRBV6-5 and TRBJ2-2; possible D gene TRBD2, 6 bases. Per germline, CDR1 MNHEY and CDR2 SVGAGI. The CDR3 is 17 residues long. Trimming removed 5 bases from V and 6 bases from J, with 22 bases in between. The CDR3 sequence is CASSRGRMKRLAGELFF. The CDR3 DNA follows: TGTGCCAGCAGTAGGGGCAGGATGAAGAGACTAGCCGGGGAGCTGTTTTTT.

This clonotype was seen a handful of times. V and J are TRBV7-2 and TRBJ1-5, with 8 bases identical to TRBD1. Germline CDR1 and CDR2: SGHTA and FQGNSA. CDR3 length: 14 amino acids. Losses at the gene ends were 5 bases for V and 3 bases for J; bases not matched to a gene: 3. DNA for the CDR3: TGTGCCAGCAGCCGACAGGGGTACAATCAGCCCCAGCATTTT. Its translation: CASSRQGYNQPQHF.

This clonotype was counted ten times or more. The rearrangement uses TRBV2 and TRBJ1-2, with TRBD1 matching over 10 bases. Trimming at V came to 0 bases and at J to 2 bases, leaving 0 bases not matched to a gene. This CDR3 is built from 15 residues. CDR1 and CDR2 from the germline V gene are SNHLY and FYNNEI. CDR3 region: CASSEAGQGNYGYTF. The CDR3 DNA reads as TGTGCCAGCAGTGAAGCGGGACAGGGGAACTATGGCTACACCTTC.

Ten or more counts support this clonotype. The chain uses TRBV20-1 and TRBJ2-1; TRBD2 agrees at 7 bases. V was pared by 5 bases and J by 6 bases, with 10 bases of the junction left unmatched. This CDR3 comprises 14 residues. CDR1 and CDR2 from the germline V gene are DFQATT and SNEGSKA (reference sequence). CDR3 bases: TGCAGTGCTCCTATGGCGGGGGTCCCCAATGAGCAGTTCTTC. This gives the protein CSAPMAGVPNEQFF.

This clonotype was observed a handful of times. The chain joins TRBV2 to TRBJ2-4; perhaps TRBD2 as D (5 bases). Trimming took off 8 bases at V and 0 bases at J, with 14 bases between the two ends. CDR1 is SNHLY, CDR2 FYNNEI, per germline. This CDR3 has 15 residues. CDR3 residues: CASQRDRLAKNIQYF. The CDR3 DNA reads TGTGCCAGCCAGAGGGATAGACTAGCCAAAAACATTCAGTACTTC.

There are a few counts of this clonotype. V usage is TRBV9 and J usage is TRBJ1-6, with 12 bases aligning to TRBD1. Germline loops: CDR1 SGDLS, CDR2 YYNGEE. The CDR3 covers 16 residues. V shed 1 base and J 10 bases; nucleotides not matched to a gene: 6. The CDR3 coding sequence is TGTGCCAGCAGCGTAAGTGGGACAGGGGGCGCGTCACCCCTCCACTTT. Its protein is CASSVSGTGGASPLHF.

The V and J genes are TRBV12-3 or TRBV12-4 and TRBJ1-3; 8 bases align to TRBD1. The CDR3 contains 12 residues. V shed 4 bases, J shed 13 bases, and the junction held 6 bases outside the gene matches. This CDR3 reads CASSSWTGSIYF. CDR3 in DNA: TGTGCCAGCAGTTCATGGACAGGGTCGATATATTTT.

V and J are TRBV10-3 and TRBJ1-1, with D maybe TRBD1 (5 bases). CDR3 length: 14 residues. Germline values: CDR1 ENHRY, CDR2 SYGVKD. The V end lost 3 bases, the J end lost 7 bases, and 15 bases lay between the germline ends. CDR3 sequence (DNA): TGTGCCATCAGTGAAGTCGGGGCATTAAATGAAGCTTTCTTT. It encodes CAISEVGALNEAFF.

This clonotype was counted between two and nine times. The V gene is TRBV5-1, the J gene TRBJ2-7; possibly TRBD1 or TRBD2 for D (5 bases each). Germline lookup yields CDR1 SGHRS and CDR2 YFSETQ. The length of the CDR3 is 13 residues. Between the trimmed V and J ends, which lost 8 bases and 2 bases, there was a span of 14 bases. DNA of the CDR3: TGCGCCAGTGGGACGGACTCTACCTACGAGCAGTACTTC. Translating gives CASGTDSTYEQYF.

This clonotype was counted many times. The chain carries TRBV10-3 and TRBJ2-7; 8 bases agree with TRBD2. Trimming took 6 bases from V and 5 from J; bases not matched to a gene: 6. The CDR3 consists of 13 residues. Germline V gene sequence: CDR1 ENHRY, CDR2 SYGVKD. The CDR3 nucleotides are TGTGCCATCAGGTCTAGCGGGCCTAACGAGCAGTACTTC. This translates into CAIRSSGPNEQYF.

The chain combines TRBV10-3 with TRBJ2-7; D ambiguous. The CDR3 covers 11 residues. CDR1 and CDR2 from the germline V gene are ENHRY and SYGVKD. Trimming took 0 bases from V and 6 from J, leaving 3 bases between them. In DNA form, the CDR3 reads TGTGCCATCAGTGAGTCGGCCGAGCAGTACTTC. This translates into CAISESAEQYF.

This clonotype was picked up many times. The chain links TRBV7-2 to TRBJ2-5; tentatively, D is TRBD1 (6 bases). Trimming shortened V by 4 bases and J by 3 bases, and 9 bases separated the two germline ends. Germline assignment: CDR1 SGHTA and CDR2 FQGNSA. The CDR3 has 13 residues. The CDR3 protein is CASSSRTEETQYF. The CDR3, as DNA: TGTGCCAGCAGCTCCAGGACAGAAGAGACCCAGTACTTC.

This clonotype was detected many times. V and J are TRBV29-1 and TRBJ2-1, with D tentatively TRBD1 or TRBD2 (5 bases each). The CDR3 runs to 12 residues. Trimming took off 5 bases at V and 8 bases at J, with 13 bases between the two ends. CDR1 is SQVTM, CDR2 ANQGSEA, per germline. In DNA, the CDR3 is TGCAGCGTTCGGGACCGGCCGTATGAGCAGTTCTTC. It is translated as CSVRDRPYEQFF.

This clonotype was observed many times. This chain joins TRBV6-5 and TRBJ2-3, with 8 positions matching TRBD1. The CDR3 covers 15 residues. The germline gives CDR1 MNHEY, CDR2 SVGAGI. V was clipped by 5 bases and J by 4 bases; unmatched bases: 8. CDR3 residues: CASSQDRVPADTQYF. CDR3 sequence (DNA): TGTGCCAGCAGTCAGGACAGGGTTCCAGCAGATACGCAGTATTTT.

This clonotype was counted between two and nine times. The chain recombines TRBV29-1 with TRBJ1-1; D is possibly TRBD1 (6 bases). Trimming shortened V by 6 bases and J by 5 bases, and 22 bases separated the two germline ends. Germline CDR1 and CDR2: SQVTM and ANQGSEA. The CDR3 is made up of 15 amino acids. CDR3 in amino acids: CSVHPPGGARTEAFF. As DNA, the CDR3 is TGCAGCGTACATCCGCCGGGGGGGGCGCGGACTGAAGCTTTCTTT. Based on the CDR3 plus reference TRBV29-1 and TRBJ1-1, the full variable domain is SAVISQKPSRDICQRGTSLTIQCQVDSQVTMMFWYRQQPGQSLTLIATANQGSEATYESGFVIDKFPISRPNLTFSTLTVSNMSPEDSSIYLCSVHPPGGARTEAFFGQGTRLTVV.

This clonotype was seen many times. The chain has TRBV3-1 and TRBJ2-7, with D maybe TRBD2 (5 bases). CDR3 size: 14 residues. Germline V lookup: CDR1 LGHDT, CDR2 YNNKEL (reference sequence). The V gene lost 0 bases and the J gene lost 3 bases, with 9 bases spanning the gap. For the CDR3, the DNA is TGTGCCAGCAGCCAAGACGATCGGGGCTACGAGCAGTACTTC. Protein product: CASSQDDRGYEQYF.

At least ten counts were recorded for this clonotype. The chain couples TRBV28 to TRBJ1-2; TRBD1 might be the D (6 bases). The CDR3 has 14 residues. V gave up 2 bases and J gave up 3 bases, with 10 bases separating them. Looked up from germline, CDR1 is MDHEN and CDR2 is SYDVKM. CDR3 in DNA: TGTGCCAGCAGTTTAGTAGGGGGGGACTATGGCTACACCTTC. Residues: CASSLVGGDYGYTF.